Each of the 22 T cell receptor beta chains below was sequenced from the same sample in a study of OX40 agonist ivuxolimab in advanced cancers. Profiling relied on immunoSEQ multiplex PCR, and the TCRdb table lists in-frame clones only, not all of them. Of about 80,000 clones listed, about 93% are singletons. Sequenced here: CD4+ or CD8+ T cells sorted from blood, sampled in a trial of the OX40 agonist ivuxolimab. These receptors were collected from an adult with an advanced solid tumor such as melanoma, head and neck, liver or kidney cancer.

The chain joins TRBV5-8 to TRBJ2-7; 10 bases are shared with TRBD1. The CDR3 loop spans 16 amino acids. The V gene end was trimmed by 2 bases and the J gene end by 6 bases; junction bases not matched to a gene: 11. The germline V gene has CDR1 SGHTS and CDR2 YDEGEE. CDR3 nucleotides: TGTGCCAGCAGCTTTGACAGGGGGCTCGCAACGTCCGAGCAGTACTTC. This translates into CASSFDRGLATSEQYF.

This rearrangement joins TRBV4-3 to TRBJ1-1, with D possibly being TRBD1 (5 bases). The CDR3 has 14 amino acids. Per the germline V gene, CDR1 is LGHNA and CDR2 is YSLEER. Trimming shortened V by 2 bases and J by 4 bases, and 11 bases separated the two germline ends. This CDR3 reads CASSQTQGVTEAFF. The CDR3 DNA is TGCGCCAGCAGCCAAACTCAGGGAGTCACTGAAGCTTTCTTT.

This rearrangement joins TRBV7-3 to TRBJ2-3; D call uncertain. Germline V gives CDR1 SGHTA, CDR2 FQGTGA. The CDR3 is made up of 16 amino acids. V lost 3 bases and J 0 bases, leaving 13 bases between the germline ends. The CDR3: CASSLGILASTDTQYF. As DNA, the CDR3 is TGTGCCAGCAGCTTGGGTATCCTCGCTAGCACAGATACGCAGTATTTT.

The chain is built from TRBV28 and TRBJ2-5; TRBD2 matches 12 bases. CDR1 and CDR2 (germline): MDHEN, SYDVKM. The CDR3 contains 18 residues. The V and J ends lost 4 bases and 5 bases, in that order; junction bases with no gene match: 14. The CDR3 coding sequence is TGTGCCAGCAGTTCCCTTAACCGGCTAGCGGGAGGGGGGGAGACCCAGTACTTC. Translation gives CASSSLNRLAGGGETQYF.

The rearrangement uses TRBV4-1 and TRBJ2-1, with 7 positions matching TRBD2. The CDR3 runs 19 residues. With V trimmed by 1 base and J by 0 bases, 12 bases remained unmatched. CDR1 and CDR2 from the germline V gene are MGHRA and YSYEKL. CDR3 sequence reads: CASSQAGGSGPSSYNEQFF. The DNA for the CDR3 is TGCGCCAGCAGCCAAGCGGGAGGAAGTGGGCCGAGCTCCTACAATGAGCAGTTCTTC.

This clone occurred once. The V gene is TRBV15, the J gene TRBJ2-5; a weak D match, TRBD2 (5 bases). There are 15 residues in the CDR3. V lost 0 bases and J lost 4, with 12 bases in between. Germline CDR1 LNHNV, CDR2 YYDKDF (reference sequence). The CDR3 loop reads CATSRDRGTGETQYF. The CDR3 DNA sequence: TGTGCCACCAGCAGAGATCGGGGTACGGGAGAGACCCAGTACTTC.

The rearrangement joins TRBV6-1 to TRBJ2-7; possibly TRBD2 for D (5 bases). V lost 5 bases, J lost 7 bases, and 9 bases lay in between. The CDR3 spans 11 residues. Per germline, CDR1 MNHNS and CDR2 SASEGT. DNA for the CDR3: TGTGCCAGCAGTAGAGGGAATGAGCAGTACTTC. The encoded protein is CASSRGNEQYF.

This clone was detected only a few times. The chain is built from TRBV28 and TRBJ2-1; 10 bases are shared with TRBD1. Losses at the gene ends were 6 bases for V and 1 base for J; bases not matched to a gene: 15. The CDR3 has 19 amino acids. Germline V gene sequence: CDR1 MDHEN, CDR2 SYDVKM. The CDR3 DNA follows: TGTGCCAGCAGACCCGGGACAGGGGTATCAATCAGGTCCTACAATGAGCAGTTCTTC. Its translation is CASRPGTGVSIRSYNEQFF. Supplemented by reference TRBV28 and TRBJ2-1, the full variable domain reads DVKVTQSSRYLVKRTGEKVFLECVQDMDHENMFWYRQDPGLGLRLIYFSYDVKMKEKGDIPEGYSVSREKKERFSLILESASTNQTSMYLCASRPGTGVSIRSYNEQFFGPGTRLTVL.

The rearrangement uses TRBV30 and TRBJ2-1; TRBD2 matches 8 bases. Trimming cost V 1 base and J 8 bases; bases outside gene matches: 16. Looked up from germline, CDR1 is GTSNPN and CDR2 is SVGIG (reference sequence). The CDR3 covers 17 residues. CDR3 in DNA: TGTGCCTGGAGTGGCTTAGCGGGGAGGACTTGGGGTGATGAGCAGTTCTTC. It specifies CAWSGLAGRTWGDEQFF.

The chain employs TRBV27 and TRBJ2-7; no clear D. CDR3 length equals 9 residues. Per the germline V gene, CDR1 is MNHEY and CDR2 is SMNVEV (reference sequence). V lost 8 bases and J lost 4, with 3 bases in between. The CDR3 protein is CASGYEQYF. The DNA of the CDR3 is TGTGCCAGCGGTTACGAGCAGTACTTC.

The chain recombines TRBV13 with TRBJ2-7; D is possibly TRBD1 (6 bases). The germline V gene has CDR1 PRHDT and CDR2 FYEKMQ (reference sequence). V shed 4 bases and J shed 4 bases, with 17 bases lying between them. The CDR3 has 15 amino acids. The CDR3 DNA is TGTGCCAGCAGCTCAATATCAGGGGACGGGTACGAGCAGTACTTC. Its translation: CASSSISGDGYEQYF.

This rearrangement joins TRBV7-2 to TRBJ2-7; no definite D call. Germline CDR1 and CDR2: SGHTA and FQGNSA. V was clipped by 5 bases and J by 3 bases, with 11 bases between them. There are 13 residues in the CDR3. CDR3 residues: CASSPNVFYEQYF. For the CDR3, the DNA is TGTGCCAGCAGCCCAAACGTGTTCTACGAGCAGTACTTC.

The V and J genes are TRBV15 and TRBJ2-7; TRBD2 agrees at 8 bases. Trimming at V came to 3 bases and at J to 0 bases, leaving 7 bases not matched to a gene. This CDR3 has 16 amino acids. The germline CDR1 and CDR2 sequences are LNHNV and YYDKDF (reference sequence). CDR3 coding DNA: TGTGCCACCAGCAGCCTAGGAAGCGGGAGCTCCTACGAGCAGTACTTC. The encoded protein is CATSSLGSGSSYEQYF. Using reference TRBV15 and TRBJ2-7 for the parts outside the CDR3, the full variable domain is DAMVIQNPRYQVTQFGKPVTLSCSQTLNHNVMYWYQQKSSQAPKLLFHYYDKDFNNEADTPDNFQSRRPNTSFCFLDIRSPGLGDTAMYLCATSSLGSGSSYEQYFGPGTRLTVT.

This clone was observed once. The V and J genes are TRBV28 and TRBJ2-7, with 8 positions matching TRBD1. CDR3 length: 14 residues. The germline V gene encodes CDR1 MDHEN and CDR2 SYDVKM. The V gene end was trimmed by 6 bases and the J gene end by 4 bases; junction bases not matched to a gene: 8. The CDR3 DNA reads TGTGCCAGCAGAAACCGGGACAGGCTATACGAGCAGTACTTC. Its protein product is CASRNRDRLYEQYF.

The chain is built from TRBV7-9 and TRBJ1-1; D uncertain. Germline values: CDR1 SEHNR, CDR2 FQNEAQ (reference sequence). V dropped 4 bases and J dropped 2 bases, with 8 bases sitting between them. This CDR3 region has 13 residues. Written as DNA, the CDR3 is TGTGCCAGCAGCTCCGCGACAAACACTGAAGCTTTCTTT. The encoded protein is CASSSATNTEAFF.

The chain couples TRBV4-1 to TRBJ2-1; 7 nucleotides agree with TRBD2. V was clipped by 4 bases and J by 5 bases; unmatched bases: 5. Germline values: CDR1 MGHRA, CDR2 YSYEKL. The CDR3 runs 14 residues. CDR3 in amino acids: CASSPGLGNNEQFF. The CDR3 DNA is TGCGCCAGCAGCCCAGGACTAGGTAACAATGAGCAGTTCTTC.

The chain employs TRBV5-6 and TRBJ2-7, with 10 bases aligning to TRBD2. The CDR3 covers 14 residues. With 3 bases clipped from V and 5 bases from J, the junction kept 5 bases outside the gene matches. In germline, CDR1 is SGHDT, CDR2 YYEEEE. The CDR3 reads CASSSGLARHEQYF. The CDR3 region has the DNA TGTGCCAGCAGCTCGGGACTAGCGAGACACGAGCAGTACTTC.

V usage is TRBV4-3 and J usage is TRBJ2-1; 11 bases match TRBD2. V trimming: 3 bases; J trimming: 12 bases; junction bases outside the gene matches: 7. This CDR3 is built from 14 residues. CDR1 and CDR2 (germline): LGHNA, YSLEER. CDR3 amino acids: CASSQGTSGSVQFF. In DNA, the CDR3 is TGCGCCAGCAGCCAGGGAACTAGCGGGAGTGTGCAGTTCTTC.

The chain couples TRBV7-9 to TRBJ2-1; no clear D. The V and J ends lost 5 bases and 7 bases respectively, with 9 bases between them. This CDR3 has 12 residues. The germline CDR1 and CDR2 sequences are SEHNR and FQNEAQ (reference sequence). The CDR3: CASSPHLNEQFF. The CDR3 DNA sequence: TGTGCCAGCAGCCCCCACTTGAATGAGCAGTTCTTC.

The genes are TRBV27 and TRBJ1-5; D perhaps matches TRBD1 (5 bases). The V gene lost 5 bases and the J gene lost 4 bases, with 9 bases spanning the gap. Germline V CDR1 and CDR2: MNHEY, SMNVEV (reference sequence). There are 13 residues in the CDR3. The CDR3 here is CASSRDSNQPQHF. The CDR3 DNA is TGTGCCAGCAGTCGTGACAGTAATCAGCCCCAGCATTTT.

The V and J genes are TRBV28 and TRBJ1-1, with a weak D call TRBD1 (6 bases). Per the germline V gene, CDR1 is MDHEN and CDR2 is SYDVKM. Trimming pared 4 bases from V and 6 bases from J, leaving 27 bases between. CDR3 length equals 18 residues. The CDR3 DNA reads as TGTGCCAGCAGTTCGAACCCCGGGACAATACGAGGAGGGGCTGAAGCTTTCTTT. This translates into CASSSNPGTIRGGAEAFF.

This clone is a singleton in its sample. The V and J genes are TRBV7-9 and TRBJ2-5; 7 bases are shared with TRBD1. This CDR3 has 13 amino acids. V shed 2 bases, J shed 4 bases, and the junction held 1 base outside the gene matches. CDR1 is SEHNR and CDR2 is FQNEAQ in the germline V gene (reference sequence). The CDR3 nucleotides are TGTGCCAGCAGCTTAAACAGGGGAGAGACCCAGTACTTC. Protein product: CASSLNRGETQYF.